The following is a TCR beta chain sequence with its context. These data are taken from a study of technical replicates of blood from a handful of donors. CDR1 and CDR2 (germline): MNHEY, SMNVEV (reference sequence). The germline V and J ends were trimmed by 5 bases and 2 bases, with 9 bases remaining between them. This CDR3 contains 13 residues. Sequenced by immunoSEQ multiplex PCR; TCRdb stores in-frame clones only, minus some. The repertoire has approximately 84,000 clones, 95% to 98% of them found once; the top ten carry approximately 0.15%. The receptor comes from a human donor in good health. The chain carries TRBV27 and TRBJ1-1; unclear D gene. Sample: T cells isolated from PBMCs. The CDR3 sequence is CASSLTENTEAFF. The CDR3 DNA sequence: TGTGCCAGCAGTCTAACAGAAAACACTGAAGCTTTCTTT.